These 3 T cell receptor beta chains came from one sample sequenced in a study of beta chain features in type 1 diabetes. Expressed TCRB transcripts got sequenced, as all isolated RNA was reverse transcribed. Data came from immunoSEQ multiplex PCR; TCRdb stores just in-frame clones and leaves some out. The repertoire holds hundreds of thousands of clones, with around 15% as singletons. The sequenced sample was central memory CD4+ T cells from blood. The receptors come from a man between 25 and 39 years old in good health.

This clone was counted a few times. The chain has TRBV6-5 and TRBJ2-7; TRBD1 or TRBD2 may be the D gene (5 bases each). The germline gives CDR1 MNHEY, CDR2 SVGAGI. Trimming took 0 bases from V and 2 from J, leaving 14 bases between them. There are 16 residues in the CDR3. CDR3 region: CASSYSRQRFPYEQYF. The DNA of the CDR3 is TGTGCCAGCAGTTACTCGAGACAGCGGTTTCCCTACGAGCAGTACTTC.

The chain carries TRBV2 and TRBJ2-7; no reliable D call. CDR1 SNHLY and CDR2 FYNNEI come from the germline V gene. The CDR3 is 12 residues long. V lost 4 bases to trimming and J lost 4 bases, with 8 bases between them. CDR3 bases: TGTGCCAGCAGTGCGCCCCCATACGAGCAGTACTTC. It yields the protein CASSAPPYEQYF.

In its sample, this clone was seen a few times. The DNA for the CDR3 is TGTGCCAGCAGCCCGGCAGCGGGGGCCACAGATACGCAGTATTTT. Protein sequence: CASSPAAGATDTQYF. This chain uses TRBV5-6 with TRBJ2-3; 8 nucleotides align to TRBD2. The CDR3 is made up of 15 amino acids. Losses at the gene ends were 4 bases for V and 2 bases for J; bases not matched to a gene: 6. The germline CDR1 and CDR2 sequences are SGHDT and YYEEEE.